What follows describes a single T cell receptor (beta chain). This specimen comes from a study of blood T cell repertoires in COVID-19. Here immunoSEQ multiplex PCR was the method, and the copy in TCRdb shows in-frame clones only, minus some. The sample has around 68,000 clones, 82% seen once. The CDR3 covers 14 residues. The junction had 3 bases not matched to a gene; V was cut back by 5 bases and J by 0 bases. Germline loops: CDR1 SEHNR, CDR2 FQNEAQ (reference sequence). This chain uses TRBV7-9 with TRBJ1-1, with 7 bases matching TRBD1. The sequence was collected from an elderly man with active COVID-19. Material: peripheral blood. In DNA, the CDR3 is TGTGCCAGCAGCCACGACAGGGTGAACACTGAAGCTTTCTTT. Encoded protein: CASSHDRVNTEAFF.